The TCR beta chain described here comes from a study of blood T cell repertoires in COVID-19. Whole-study context: In each case, the material was cDNA or gDNA derived from T cells, B-cell-depleted T cells, or PBMCs.

Trimming cost V 5 bases and J 1 base, with 14 bases left between them. This CDR3 contains 16 residues. Germline values: CDR1 SGHTA, CDR2 FQGNSA. Authors' methods: Using reference gene primer amplification, nucleated cell counts were estimated. Some clones are missing from TCRdb's copy, which holds only in-frame ones; the method was immunoSEQ multiplex PCR. The DNA gave D and trimming, while V, J and clone size come from that table. The sample has 200,000 to 300,000 clones; 80% to 90% are singletons. The rearrangement links TRBV7-2 to TRBJ2-2; D is undetermined. This sequence was found in a young man with active or convalescent COVID-19. Sample: peripheral blood. CDR3 residues: CASSPRSRQNTGELFF. DNA of the CDR3: TGTGCCAGCAGCCCTCGGTCCAGGCAGAACACCGGGGAGCTGTTTTTT.